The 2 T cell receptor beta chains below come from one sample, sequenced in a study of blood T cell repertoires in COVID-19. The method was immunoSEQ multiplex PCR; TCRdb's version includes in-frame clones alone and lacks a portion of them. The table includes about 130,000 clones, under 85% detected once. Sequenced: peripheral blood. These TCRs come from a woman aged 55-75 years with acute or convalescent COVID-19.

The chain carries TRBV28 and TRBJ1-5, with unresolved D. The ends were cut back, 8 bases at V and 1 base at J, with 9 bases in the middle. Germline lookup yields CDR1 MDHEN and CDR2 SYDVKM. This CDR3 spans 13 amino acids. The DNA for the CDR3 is TGTGCCAGCCGTTGGGCGAGCAATCAGCCCCAGCATTTT. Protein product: CASRWASNQPQHF. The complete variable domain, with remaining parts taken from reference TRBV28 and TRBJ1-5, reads DVKVTQSSRYLVKRTGEKVFLECVQDMDHENMFWYRQDPGLGLRLIYFSYDVKMKEKGDIPEGYSVSREKKERFSLILESASTNQTSMYLCASRWASNQPQHFGDGTRLSIL.

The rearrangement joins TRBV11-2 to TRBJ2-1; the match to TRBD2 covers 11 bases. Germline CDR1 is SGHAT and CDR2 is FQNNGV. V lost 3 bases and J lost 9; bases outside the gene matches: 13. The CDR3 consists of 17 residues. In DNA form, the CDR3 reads TGTGCCAGCAGCTTTCATGGAAGTAGCGGGGGGGTTAGTGAGCAGTTCTTC. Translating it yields CASSFHGSSGGVSEQFF.